The clone carrying this T cell receptor (beta chain) has just one count. Its antigen remains unidentified. The protocol was immunoSEQ multiplex PCR, while the TCRdb copy is restricted to in-frame clones and leaves out a portion. The sample records 550,000 to 700,000 clones, about 80% being singletons. The data were taken from a study of shared clonotypes between healthy human individuals. Looked up from germline, CDR1 is LGHNA and CDR2 is YNFKEQ. The CDR3 is 18 residues long. V lost 8 bases, J lost 0 bases, and 13 bases stayed unmatched. Findings of the study overall: Tissues were not sampled, only blood, and their repertoires likely differ.

Sequenced material: memory CD4+ T cells sorted from blood. Subset in this sample: CD45RA-negative fraction. The chain carries TRBV4-2 and TRBJ2-2; 9 nucleotides match TRBD2. This TCR was sampled from a woman between 25 and 40 years old in good health. CDR3 in amino acids: CASRPAGLAESNTGELFF. The CDR3 DNA reads as TGTGCCAGCCGGCCCGCGGGACTAGCAGAGTCGAACACCGGGGAGCTGTTTTTT.